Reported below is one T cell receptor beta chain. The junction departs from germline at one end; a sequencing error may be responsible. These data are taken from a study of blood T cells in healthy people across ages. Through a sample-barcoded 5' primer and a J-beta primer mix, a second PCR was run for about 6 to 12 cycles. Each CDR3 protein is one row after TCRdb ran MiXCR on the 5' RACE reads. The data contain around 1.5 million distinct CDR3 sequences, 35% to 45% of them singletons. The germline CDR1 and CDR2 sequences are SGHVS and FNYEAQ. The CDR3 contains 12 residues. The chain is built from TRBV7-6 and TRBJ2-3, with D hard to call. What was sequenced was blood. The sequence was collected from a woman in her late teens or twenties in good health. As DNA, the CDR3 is TGTGCCAACAGCCCCAATTCAGATACGCAGTATTTT. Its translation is CANSPNSDTQYF.